These 2 T cell receptor beta chains were sequenced from one sample in a study of cytomegalovirus exposure and HLA in healthy donors. 60 Vbeta and 13 Jbeta primers were used in PCR. The assay was immunoSEQ multiplex PCR, and TCRdb's table has in-frame clones only and misses some. Counted here are nearly 200,000 clones, over 80% occurring once; the ten biggest clones make up 1% to 1.5%. The sequenced sample consisted of PBMCs. The receptors stem from a man aged 25-45 years in good health and CMV-seronegative.

This clone was recorded only once. The rearrangement links TRBV19 to TRBJ1-5; 7 positions agree with TRBD1. The CDR3 totals 14 residues. Germline loops: CDR1 LNHDA, CDR2 SQIVND (reference sequence). V lost 9 bases to trimming and J lost 4 bases; unmatched junction nucleotides: 9. The CDR3 reads CASGGQRKNQPQHF. CDR3 nucleotides: TGTGCCAGCGGGGGACAGAGGAAAAATCAGCCCCAGCATTTT.

V is TRBV19 and J is TRBJ2-7, with 7 nucleotides matching TRBD2. In germline, CDR1 is LNHDA, CDR2 SQIVND (reference sequence). V shed 6 bases, J shed 1 base, and the junction held 3 bases outside the gene matches. The CDR3 loop spans 13 amino acids. CDR3 amino acids: CASSLAVSYEQYF. The CDR3 DNA follows: TGTGCCAGTAGCCTAGCGGTATCCTACGAGCAGTACTTC.